The 14 T cell receptor beta chains reported below all come from one sample, sequenced in a study of T cell repertoires in cytomegalovirus infection. The antigens of these receptors remain unknown. TCRdb redid the calling of the reads with MiXCR, one entry per CDR3 protein. The data hold fewer than 850,000 distinct CDR3 sequences, with 25% to 35% observed a single time. The source was cultured CD8+ T cells from PBMCs, collected from culture after CMV antigen stimulation. These receptors were collected from a human donor in good health (CMV status not recorded). Some clones in this sample may be carry-over from other donors' samples.

J is TRBJ2-2 and V is TRBV12-3 or TRBV12-4; the D is unclear. The CDR3 has 13 amino acids. V shed 7 bases and J shed 1 base, with 7 bases lying between them. In DNA, the CDR3 is TGTGCCAGCACCTGGGGGAACACCGGGGAGCTGTTTTTT. This translates into CASTWGNTGELFF.

The chain links TRBV27 to TRBJ1-2, with a possible D match to TRBD1 (6 bases). This CDR3 contains 13 residues. Trimming pared 3 bases from V and 3 bases from J, leaving 8 bases between. Germline CDR1 is MNHEY and CDR2 is SMNVEV (reference sequence). In DNA, the CDR3 is TGTGCCAGCAGTTTGACAGGTTACTATGGCTACACCTTC. As protein: CASSLTGYYGYTF.

This clonotype was counted a few times. This chain links TRBV6-1 with TRBJ1-5, with TRBD1 matching 8 bases. From germline, CDR1 is MNHNS and CDR2 SASEGT. The CDR3 totals 16 residues. Germline trimming cut 5 bases from V and 6 bases from J; bases unmatched to any gene: 12. The CDR3 here is CASSPSLTGAPQPQHF. The CDR3 DNA follows: TGTGCCAGCAGTCCGTCTCTGACAGGGGCCCCTCAGCCCCAGCATTTT.

This sequence joins TRBV6-2 or TRBV6-3 and TRBJ1-5; 7 bases are shared with TRBD1. Trimming took 6 bases from V and 2 from J; bases not matched to a gene: 10. CDR3 length: 16 amino acids. In germline, CDR1 is MNHEY, CDR2 SVGEGT. The CDR3 is CASSLRDSGGNQPQHF. The CDR3 DNA reads TGTGCCAGCAGCCTCCGGGACAGCGGGGGCAATCAGCCCCAGCATTTT.

CDR3 sequence: CASSLLGYGSNQPQHF. CDR3 nucleotide sequence: TGCGCCAGCAGCTTGCTGGGGTACGGTAGCAATCAGCCCCAGCATTTT. V and J are TRBV5-1 and TRBJ1-5; D remains unclear. Germline CDR1 is SGHRS and CDR2 is YFSETQ. V was cut by 1 base and J by 0 bases, with 11 bases left in between. The CDR3 loop spans 16 amino acids.

The chain uses TRBV7-9 and TRBJ2-1, with TRBD2 matching 7 bases. Germline loops: CDR1 SEHNR, CDR2 FQNEAQ (reference sequence). V was clipped by 4 bases and J by 10 bases; unmatched bases: 4. CDR3 length: 12 amino acids. CDR3 in DNA: TGTGCCAGCAGCTCGACTAGCACCGAGCAGTTCTTC. This gives the protein CASSSTSTEQFF.

The chain links TRBV28 to TRBJ2-1, with 11 positions matching TRBD1. The trim removed 3 bases at V and 5 bases at J, leaving 3 bases unmatched. Germline lookup yields CDR1 MDHEN and CDR2 SYDVKM. The CDR3 covers 15 residues. The CDR3: CASSLGQGENNEQFF. The CDR3 region has the DNA TGTGCCAGCAGTTTGGGACAGGGGGAAAACAATGAGCAGTTCTTC.

The V call is TRBV12-5, the J call TRBJ1-1; D is unclear. Germline V gene lookup returns CDR1 LGHNT and CDR2 FRNRAP. The CDR3 length is 13 residues. Trimming removed 3 bases from V and 1 base from J, with 6 bases in between. CDR3 sequence: CASGFQPNTEAFF. The CDR3 DNA is TGTGCTAGTGGTTTCCAGCCGAACACTGAAGCTTTCTTT. The full variable domain, with the rest looked up from reference TRBV12-5 and TRBJ1-1, is DARVTQTPRHKVTEMGQEVTMRCQPILGHNTVFWYRQTMMQGLELLAYFRNRAPLDDSGMPKDRFSAEMPDATLATLKIQPSEPRDSAVYFCASGFQPNTEAFFGQGTRLTVV.

The chain joins TRBV20-1 to TRBJ2-1; D is perhaps TRBD2 (6 bases). Germline CDR1 DFQATT, CDR2 SNEGSKA (reference sequence). The CDR3 runs 15 residues. Between the trimmed V and J ends, which lost 4 bases and 7 bases, there was a span of 20 bases. CDR3 DNA sequence: TGCAGTGCTATAAGAAGGGCGGGACGGCAAAATGAGCAGTTCTTC. This encodes CSAIRRAGRQNEQFF.

This clonotype turned up a few times. The chain combines TRBV4-1 with TRBJ2-3; 8 bases agree with TRBD2. Per the germline V gene, CDR1 is MGHRA and CDR2 is YSYEKL. J lost 2 bases, V lost 3 bases, and 7 bases had no gene match. This CDR3 is 16 amino acids long. The CDR3 coding sequence is TGCGCCAGCAGCCAGGTACTAGCGGCCGACACAGATACGCAGTATTTT. It is translated as CASSQVLAADTDTQYF.

The chain couples TRBV6-1 to TRBJ1-5, with D perhaps matching TRBD1 (6 bases). Germline CDR1 MNHNS, CDR2 SASEGT. V was trimmed by 1 base and J by 6 bases, leaving 13 bases between them. The CDR3 covers 15 residues. The CDR3 bases are TGTGCCAGCAGTGAAGGGGGGCTGGGGCTTCAGCCCCAGCATTTT. It yields the protein CASSEGGLGLQPQHF.

This clonotype was recorded once. The chain uses TRBV7-9 and TRBJ2-7; D ambiguous. The germline CDR1 and CDR2 sequences are SEHNR and FQNEAQ (reference sequence). V gave up 1 base and J gave up 3 bases, with 13 bases separating them. The CDR3 loop spans 15 amino acids. CDR3 sequence reads: CASSLDRDGIYEQYF. CDR3 sequence (DNA): TGTGCCAGCAGCTTAGATAGGGATGGCATCTACGAGCAGTACTTC.

This clonotype has a handful of counts. The rearrangement links TRBV7-9 to TRBJ2-1; 8 bases map to TRBD1. This CDR3 region has 17 residues. Looked up from germline, CDR1 is SEHNR and CDR2 is FQNEAQ (reference sequence). The V and J ends lost 1 base and 1 base, in that order; junction bases with no gene match: 6. The CDR3 protein is CASSLDRDRGSYNEQFF. DNA of the CDR3: TGTGCCAGCAGCTTAGATCGAGACAGGGGATCCTACAATGAGCAGTTCTTC.

This clonotype was detected many times. The gene calls are TRBV7-8 and TRBJ1-5; D unclear. Between the trimmed V and J ends, which lost 0 bases and 5 bases, there was a span of 8 bases. In germline, CDR1 is SGHVS, CDR2 FQNEAQ. The CDR3 loop spans 14 amino acids. CDR3 bases: TGTGCCAGCAGCTTAGCGGGTTTATATCAGCCCCAGCATTTT. Translating it yields CASSLAGLYQPQHF.